Following are 32 T cell receptor beta chains from one sample sequenced in a study of OX40 agonist ivuxolimab in advanced cancers. Produced via immunoSEQ multiplex PCR; TCRdb's table is partial and in-frame only. The table lists tens of thousands of clones, about nine tenths of them singletons. The sample in question was CD4+ or CD8+ T cells sorted from blood, obtained in a trial of the OX40 agonist ivuxolimab. These receptors originate from an adult with an advanced solid tumor such as melanoma, head and neck, liver or kidney cancer.

The chain couples TRBV5-1 to TRBJ1-2; possible D gene TRBD1, 5 bases. Germline assignment: CDR1 SGHRS and CDR2 YFSETQ. This CDR3 region has 14 residues. Deletions cut 4 bases from V and 8 bases from J, with 18 bases between. The CDR3 region has the DNA TGCGCCAGCAGCCCCCGTCAGGGTACGTTAGGCTACACCTTC. Amino acids: CASSPRQGTLGYTF.

In its sample, this clone was seen a few times. The V and J genes are TRBV2 and TRBJ1-5; TRBD1 matches at 8 bases. Germline CDR1 is SNHLY and CDR2 is FYNNEI. CDR3 length equals 16 residues. The V and J ends lost 7 bases and 7 bases, in that order; junction bases with no gene match: 15. CDR3 sequence: CASTYSRTGLGQPQHF. The CDR3, as DNA: TGTGCCAGCACGTACTCTCGGACAGGGCTAGGCCAGCCCCAGCATTTT.

This sequence joins TRBV29-1 and TRBJ2-3; perhaps TRBD1 as D (5 bases). Germline values: CDR1 SQVTM, CDR2 ANQGSEA. V gave up 4 bases and J gave up 6 bases, with 11 bases separating them. The CDR3 runs 12 residues. CDR3 bases: TGCAGCGTTGCCAGGGTCATCGATACGCAGTATTTT. Protein sequence: CSVARVIDTQYF.

The chain recombines TRBV5-4 with TRBJ2-7; TRBD2 aligns across 9 bases. The CDR3 runs to 16 residues. Germline-derived CDR1 and CDR2 are SGHNT and YYREEE (reference sequence). Trimming cost V 0 bases and J 3 bases; bases outside gene matches: 7. Here the CDR3 reads CASSLGPSGILYEQYF. Here the CDR3 DNA reads TGTGCCAGCAGCTTGGGTCCTAGCGGGATTCTCTACGAGCAGTACTTC.

The chain combines TRBV19 with TRBJ2-1; 10 positions match TRBD2. Germline V gene sequence: CDR1 LNHDA, CDR2 SQIVND (reference sequence). This CDR3 region has 14 residues. Unmatched junction bases numbered 4, after V lost 4 bases and J lost 7 bases. CDR3 bases: TGTGCCAGTAGTAAAGCGGGAGGGCTGAATGAGCAGTTCTTC. As protein: CASSKAGGLNEQFF.

This chain joins TRBV7-9 and TRBJ2-3; 9 bases agree with TRBD1. Germline V gene sequence: CDR1 SEHNR, CDR2 FQNEAQ (reference sequence). The junction had 4 bases not matched to a gene; V was cut back by 0 bases and J by 0 bases. The CDR3 length is 17 residues. The CDR3 sequence is CASSLATGGPSTDTQYF. CDR3 sequence (DNA): TGTGCCAGCAGCTTAGCGACAGGGGGACCTAGCACAGATACGCAGTATTTT.

As regards this clone: Other nucleotide sequences in the sample specify the same CDR3. This chain connects TRBV11-2 to TRBJ2-7; D is perhaps TRBD1 (5 bases). Trimming removed 4 bases at V and 4 bases at J, with 17 bases between. Germline CDR1 reads SGHAT; CDR2 reads FQNNGV. The CDR3 covers 15 residues. The CDR3 protein is CASSSPQGVYYEQYF. The CDR3 nucleotides read TGTGCCAGCAGCTCCCCGCAGGGCGTCTATTACGAGCAGTACTTC. Drawing the rest from reference TRBV11-2 and TRBJ2-7, the complete variable domain is EAGVAQSPRYKIIEKRQSVAFWCNPISGHATLYWYQQILGQGPKLLIQFQNNGVVDDSQLPKDRFSAERLKGVDSTLKIQPAKLEDSAVYLCASSSPQGVYYEQYFGPGTRLTVT.

The chain recombines TRBV7-1 with TRBJ2-3, with 9 bases matching TRBD2. TRBV7-1 is given ORF status, its function remaining uncertain. This CDR3 spans 16 amino acids. Losses at the gene ends were 4 bases for V and 6 bases for J; bases not matched to a gene: 11. DNA of the CDR3: TGTGCCAGCAGCTTAGCAACTAGCGGGTTCCTGGATACGCAGTATTTT. Translating gives CASSLATSGFLDTQYF.

CDR3 sequence: CASSLEGTGNSPLHF. The CDR3 coding sequence is TGTGCCAGCAGCTTAGAGGGGACGGGTAATTCACCCCTCCACTTT. The chain links TRBV7-2 to TRBJ1-6; maybe TRBD1 (5 bases). The germline gives CDR1 SGHTA, CDR2 FQGNSA. Trimming cost V 1 base and J 6 bases, with 10 bases left between them. The CDR3 extends over 15 amino acids. Combining the CDR3 with reference TRBV7-2 and TRBJ1-6 gives the whole variable domain GAGVSQSPSNKVTEKGKDVELRCDPISGHTALYWYRQSLGQGLEFLIYFQGNSAPDKSGLPSDRFSAERTGGSVSTLTIQRTQQEDSAVYLCASSLEGTGNSPLHFGNGTRLTVT.

The chain joins TRBV27 to TRBJ2-2, with 7 bases aligning to TRBD1. In germline, CDR1 is MNHEY, CDR2 SMNVEV (reference sequence). The CDR3 covers 16 residues. The ends lost 6 bases at V and 3 bases at J; junction bases unmatched: 10. CDR3 protein: CASRTQGGLDTGELFF. Here the CDR3 DNA reads TGTGCCAGCAGAACCCAAGGGGGCTTGGACACCGGGGAGCTGTTTTTT.

The chain carries TRBV7-8 and TRBJ2-3; 13 positions match TRBD2. With V trimmed by 3 bases and J by 0 bases, 6 bases remained unmatched. The CDR3 has 18 amino acids. CDR1 and CDR2 (germline): SGHVS, FQNEAQ. This CDR3 reads CASSLRLAGGYSTDTQYF. DNA of the CDR3: TGTGCCAGCAGCTTGAGACTAGCGGGGGGTTATAGCACAGATACGCAGTATTTT.

The chain uses TRBV15 and TRBJ1-4; D is perhaps TRBD1 (6 bases). Trimming cost V 0 bases and J 13 bases, with 12 bases left between them. CDR1 LNHNV and CDR2 YYDKDF come from the germline V gene (reference sequence). The CDR3 extends over 13 amino acids. DNA of the CDR3: TGTGCCACCAGCAGAGAAGGAGGGGGGGGACTGTTTTTT. This translates into CATSREGGGGLFF.

The rearrangement links TRBV7-9 to TRBJ2-7; D is perhaps TRBD1 or TRBD2 (5 bases each). The CDR3 consists of 11 residues. Germline V CDR1 and CDR2: SEHNR, FQNEAQ (reference sequence). Deletions cut 4 bases from V and 8 bases from J, with 9 bases between. In DNA, the CDR3 is TGTGCCAGCAGCTCCGGGACGCAGCAGTACTTC. Translating gives CASSSGTQQYF. The full variable domain, rest sourced from reference TRBV7-9 and TRBJ2-7, is DTGVSQNPRHKITKRGQNVTFRCDPISEHNRLYWYRQTLGQGPEFLTYFQNEAQLEKSRLLSDRFSAERPKGSFSTLEIQRTEQGDSAMYLCASSSGTQQYFGPGTRLTVT.

The rearrangement links TRBV20-1 to TRBJ2-5, with D hard to call. Germline V gives CDR1 DFQATT, CDR2 SNEGSKA (reference sequence). V lost 6 bases and J lost 5, with 10 bases in between. The CDR3 covers 11 residues. CDR3 coding DNA: TGCAGTGCCCGCCCTGGGGAGACCCAGTACTTC. Its protein product is CSARPGETQYF.

The rearrangement uses TRBV18 and TRBJ2-1; D is unclear. V lost 4 bases, J lost 8 bases, and 18 bases lay in between. CDR3 size: 15 residues. CDR1 KGHSH and CDR2 LQKENI come from the germline V gene. As DNA, the CDR3 is TGTGCCAGCTCACAATCGAACTCGGGTGTTGATGAGCAGTTCTTC. Its translation is CASSQSNSGVDEQFF. Using reference TRBV18 and TRBJ2-1 for the parts outside the CDR3, the full variable domain is NAGVMQNPRHLVRRRGQEARLRCSPMKGHSHVYWYRQLPEEGLKFMVYLQKENIIDESGMPKERFSAEFPKEGPSILRIQQVVRGDSAAYFCASSQSNSGVDEQFFGPGTRLTVL.

The V call is TRBV11-2, the J call TRBJ1-2; a weak D match, TRBD1 (5 bases). V lost 0 bases, J lost 4 bases, and 12 bases lay in between. The CDR3 spans 15 residues. Germline V gene lookup returns CDR1 SGHAT and CDR2 FQNNGV. The CDR3 loop is CASSLDGTGVYGYTF. The CDR3, as DNA: TGTGCCAGCAGCTTAGATGGAACAGGTGTCTATGGCTACACCTTC.

The gene calls are TRBV30 and TRBJ1-2; 7 bases map to TRBD1. This CDR3 is built from 13 residues. The ends lost 5 bases at V and 4 bases at J; junction bases unmatched: 7. Germline CDR1 and CDR2: GTSNPN and SVGIG (reference sequence). The CDR3 nucleotides read TGTGCCTGGGCCCCCGGGACAGTCTATGGCTACACCTTC. Its translation: CAWAPGTVYGYTF. Looking up the rest from reference TRBV30 and TRBJ1-2 gives the full variable domain: SQTIHQWPATLVQPVGSPLSLECTVEGTSNPNLYWYRQAAGRGLQLLFYSVGIGQISSEVPQNLSASRPQDRQFILSSKKLLLSDSGFYLCAWAPGTVYGYTFGSGTRLTVV.

This chain links TRBV19 with TRBJ1-5; D uncertain. Germline assignment: CDR1 LNHDA and CDR2 SQIVND (reference sequence). The CDR3 totals 13 residues. V dropped 3 bases and J dropped 4 bases, with 7 bases sitting between them. CDR3 amino acids: CASSIRMNQPQHF. The CDR3 coding sequence is TGTGCCAGTAGTATCAGGATGAATCAGCCCCAGCATTTT.

The chain combines TRBV21-1 with TRBJ2-1; no DNA check was done on the table's D call, TRBD2. TRBV21-1 is termed a pseudogene. The CDR3 consists of 12 residues. CDR3: CASTRRGGEQFF. DNA for the CDR3: TGTGCCAGCACACGGCGGGGGGGTGAGCAGTTCTTC.

The rearrangement links TRBV27 to TRBJ2-6; D not certain. CDR3 length: 16 residues. Trimming left V 4 bases short and J 0 bases short, with 10 bases between. Germline-derived CDR1 and CDR2 are MNHEY and SMNVEV (reference sequence). The CDR3 protein is CASSWTAISGANVLTF. In nucleotides, the CDR3 is TGTGCCAGCAGTTGGACGGCAATCTCTGGGGCCAACGTCCTGACTTTC.

The rearrangement links TRBV6-6 to TRBJ2-7, with TRBD1 as a possible D gene (6 bases). The CDR3 runs to 14 residues. Trimming cost V 6 bases and J 1 base, with 13 bases left between them. Germline V gives CDR1 MNHNY, CDR2 SVGAGI (reference sequence). The DNA for the CDR3 is TGTGCCAGCAGCTTTACAGGGACATCCTACGAGCAGTACTTC. This encodes CASSFTGTSYEQYF.

This chain links TRBV9 with TRBJ2-1; tentative D call: TRBD1 (6 bases). Germline V CDR1 and CDR2: SGDLS, YYNGEE. Between the trimmed V and J ends, which lost 3 bases and 11 bases, there was a span of 18 bases. The CDR3 totals 14 residues. The CDR3 sequence is CASSGTGTTMKQFF. DNA of the CDR3: TGTGCCAGCAGCGGAACCGGGACAACAATGAAGCAGTTCTTC.

The chain employs TRBV13 and TRBJ1-1; D is ambiguous. Trimming took off 2 bases at V and 2 bases at J, with 9 bases between the two ends. The CDR3 spans 14 residues. CDR1 is PRHDT and CDR2 is FYEKMQ in the germline V gene (reference sequence). The CDR3 DNA follows: TGTGCCAGCAGCTTAATGGGTAAAAACACTGAAGCTTTCTTT. This encodes CASSLMGKNTEAFF.

This chain connects TRBV7-9 to TRBJ2-7; D remains ambiguous. With 3 bases removed from V and 4 bases from J, the gap between germline ends came to 7 bases. From germline, CDR1 is SEHNR and CDR2 FQNEAQ (reference sequence). The CDR3 runs 12 residues. The CDR3 DNA sequence: TGTGCCAGCAGCTTCGACTCGTACGAGCAGTACTTC. Protein product: CASSFDSYEQYF.

J is TRBJ1-1 and V is TRBV29-1; TRBD1 matches at 8 bases. Germline lookup yields CDR1 SQVTM and CDR2 ANQGSEA. The CDR3 runs 14 residues. Trimming cost V 3 bases and J 8 bases; bases outside gene matches: 11. Here the CDR3 reads CSVDPDRGGGEAFF. The CDR3 nucleotides read TGCAGCGTTGACCCAGACAGGGGAGGAGGAGAAGCTTTCTTT.

This clone was counted a single time. The chain is built from TRBV5-4 and TRBJ1-4; no firm D call. This CDR3 contains 16 residues. V was trimmed by 4 bases and J by 0 bases, leaving 13 bases between them. In germline, CDR1 is SGHNT, CDR2 YYREEE (reference sequence). CDR3 protein: CASSPGSSATNEKLFF. The CDR3 DNA follows: TGTGCCAGCAGCCCGGGGTCCTCGGCAACTAATGAAAAACTGTTTTTT. The variable domain in full, completed from reference TRBV5-4 and TRBJ1-4, reads ETGVTQSPTHLIKTRGQQVTLRCSSQSGHNTVSWYQQALGQGPQFIFQYYREEENGRGNFPPRFSGLQFPNYSSELNVNALELDDSALYLCASSPGSSATNEKLFFGSGTQLSVL.

The chain uses TRBV19 and TRBJ2-2, with unresolved D. V lost 1 base and J lost 2, with 5 bases in between. This CDR3 contains 14 residues. Germline CDR1 is LNHDA and CDR2 is SQIVND (reference sequence). The CDR3 sequence is CASSIVRNTGELFF. CDR3 sequence (DNA): TGTGCCAGTAGTATAGTACGCAACACCGGGGAGCTGTTTTTT.

The rearrangement links TRBV5-1 to TRBJ1-2, with D unresolved. V lost 1 base and J lost 3, with 10 bases in between. CDR3 length: 14 amino acids. Germline V lookup: CDR1 SGHRS, CDR2 YFSETQ. CDR3 region: CASSLTAGDYGYTF. The CDR3 DNA sequence: TGCGCCAGCAGCTTGACTGCCGGAGACTATGGCTACACCTTC. Drawing the rest from reference TRBV5-1 and TRBJ1-2, the complete variable domain is KAGVTQTPRYLIKTRGQQVTLSCSPISGHRSVSWYQQTPGQGLQFLFEYFSETQRNKGNFPGRFSGRQFSNSRSEMNVSTLELGDSALYLCASSLTAGDYGYTFGSGTRLTVV.

The chain recombines TRBV25-1 with TRBJ2-5; D may be TRBD1 or TRBD2 (5 bases each). Germline assignment: CDR1 MGHDK and CDR2 SYGVNS. The V end was cut by 2 bases, the J end by 5 bases, with 12 bases between. The CDR3 runs 14 residues. CDR3 sequence (DNA): TGTGCCAGCAGTGAAAGAGGGGCGGCGGAGACCCAGTACTTC. It translates to CASSERGAAETQYF.

This rearrangement joins TRBV6-1 to TRBJ1-1, with TRBD1 matching over 8 bases. Germline values: CDR1 MNHNS, CDR2 SASEGT. The CDR3 is 14 residues long. Losses at the gene ends were 1 base for V and 3 bases for J; bases not matched to a gene: 1. In nucleotides, the CDR3 is TGTGCCAGCAGTGAAGACAGGGGGGACACTGAAGCTTTCTTT. Translated, it gives CASSEDRGDTEAFF.

J is TRBJ1-1 and V is TRBV16; TRBD1 might be the D (6 bases). Trimming took off 2 bases at V and 8 bases at J, with 18 bases between the two ends. The CDR3 loop spans 15 amino acids. Germline V gene lookup returns CDR1 KGHSY and CDR2 FQNENV. In nucleotides, the CDR3 is TGTGCCAGCAGCCAACCGTTTCAGGGGCGATGGGAAGCTTTCTTT. This codes for CASSQPFQGRWEAFF.

This chain uses TRBV6-5 with TRBJ1-2; no definite D call. Trimming removed 0 bases at V and 7 bases at J, with 15 bases between. The germline V gene has CDR1 MNHEY and CDR2 SVGAGI. The CDR3 has 15 amino acids. For the CDR3, the DNA is TGTGCCAGCAGTTACTCGCTACTAGACGGCCGTGGCTACACCTTC. Amino acid sequence: CASSYSLLDGRGYTF.